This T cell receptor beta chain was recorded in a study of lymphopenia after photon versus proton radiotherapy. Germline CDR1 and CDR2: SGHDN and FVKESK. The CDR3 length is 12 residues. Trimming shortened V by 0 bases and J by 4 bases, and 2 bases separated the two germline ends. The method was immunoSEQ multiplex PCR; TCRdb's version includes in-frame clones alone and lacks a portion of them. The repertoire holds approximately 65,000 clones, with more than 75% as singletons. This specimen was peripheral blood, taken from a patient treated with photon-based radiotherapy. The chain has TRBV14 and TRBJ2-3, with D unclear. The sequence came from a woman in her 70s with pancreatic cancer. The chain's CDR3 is CASSQEADTQYF. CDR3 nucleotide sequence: TGTGCCAGCAGCCAAGAGGCAGATACGCAGTATTTT. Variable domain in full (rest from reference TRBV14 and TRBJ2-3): EAGVTQFPSHSVIEKGQTVTLRCDPISGHDNLYWYRRVMGKEIKFLLHFVKESKQDESGMPNNRFLAERTGGTYSTLKVQPAELEDSGVYFCASSQEADTQYFGPGTRLTVL.